These 26 T cell receptor beta chains were sequenced from one sample in a study of T cells in Graves' hyperthyroidism and ophthalmopathy. What was amplified from RNA transcripts were TCR beta CDR3 regions. The HTBI primer set was used in a first-round RT-PCR of the TCR CDR3. Via MiXCR, TCRdb re-called the multiplex PCR reads, giving one row per CDR3 protein. The profile covers over 500,000 distinct CDR3 sequences, with about 46% appearing a single time and about 43% taken by the ten largest. The sequenced sample was peripheral blood or thyroid tissue (not recorded which). The receptors were gathered from an adult woman with Graves' disease, either hyperthyroidism or ophthalmopathy (not recorded which).

The table lists this clonotype with a few counts. The V call is TRBV19, the J call TRBJ2-2; 13 bases are a match to TRBD2. Germline assignment: CDR1 LNHDA and CDR2 SQIVND (reference sequence). The trim removed 3 bases at V and 5 bases at J, leaving 12 bases unmatched. The CDR3 has 19 amino acids. CDR3 in amino acids: CASSMWDWTSGSQTGELFF. The DNA for the CDR3 is TGTGCCAGTAGTATGTGGGATTGGACTAGCGGGAGTCAAACCGGGGAGCTGTTTTTT.

This chain links TRBV7-3 with TRBJ2-7; 9 bases are shared with TRBD2. The CDR3 spans 15 residues. Per germline, CDR1 SGHTA and CDR2 FQGTGA. Trimming took 3 bases from V and 4 from J; bases not matched to a gene: 7. The CDR3 DNA is TGTGCCAGCAGCTTCGGACTAGCGAATGGATACGAGCAGTACTTC. It yields the protein CASSFGLANGYEQYF.

This clonotype was counted a few times. The CDR3 reads CSARDLQEDDGYTF. Here the CDR3 DNA reads TGCAGTGCCCGGGACCTTCAAGAGGACGATGGCTACACCTTC. The V call is TRBV20-1, the J call TRBJ1-2; D possibly corresponds to TRBD1 (5 bases). CDR3 length: 14 residues. V was pared by 6 bases and J by 6 bases, with 20 bases between. Per the germline V gene, CDR1 is DFQATT and CDR2 is SNEGSKA (reference sequence).

Many counts were recorded for this clonotype. The chain has TRBV9 and TRBJ2-7; D ambiguous. V lost 5 bases to trimming and J lost 0 bases, with 6 bases between them. The CDR3 contains 12 residues. In germline, CDR1 is SGDLS, CDR2 YYNGEE. The CDR3 coding sequence is TGTGCCAGCAGGCCCATCTCCTACGAGCAGTACTTC. This sequence encodes CASRPISYEQYF.

The chain carries TRBV10-2 and TRBJ2-1; D is unresolved. Germline-derived CDR1 and CDR2 are WSHSY and SAAADI. The ends were cut back, 11 bases at V and 5 bases at J, with 4 bases in the middle. The CDR3 contains 9 residues. The CDR3 protein is CAHHNEQFF. CDR3 nucleotide sequence: TGCGCCCACCACAATGAGCAGTTCTTC.

The chain joins TRBV19 to TRBJ1-2; possible D gene TRBD1, 5 bases. The V gene's germline CDR1 is LNHDA and CDR2 SQIVND (reference sequence). Trimming pared 8 bases from V and 8 bases from J, leaving 27 bases between. CDR3 length: 16 amino acids. CDR3 region: CASLDRSTGRGSGYTF. The CDR3 nucleotides read TGTGCCAGTTTAGACAGAAGCACCGGGAGGGGCTCGGGCTACACCTTC.

This clonotype was counted at least ten times. The chain is built from TRBV5-5 and TRBJ1-2, with D possibly TRBD1 on 6 matching bases. The length of the CDR3 is 17 residues. V was clipped by 5 bases and J by 4 bases, with 24 bases between them. From germline, CDR1 is SGHKS and CDR2 YYEKEE (reference sequence). CDR3 nucleotides: TGTGCCAGCAGACCTGAAGCGGGGACCGGGGGCCCCTATGGCTACACCTTC. This codes for CASRPEAGTGGPYGYTF.

This clonotype was recorded at least ten times. The chain recombines TRBV9 with TRBJ2-7; the match to TRBD1 covers 9 bases. CDR1 is SGDLS, CDR2 YYNGEE, per germline. The CDR3 totals 14 residues. V gave up 7 bases and J gave up 6 bases; unmatched junction bases: 11. The CDR3 reads CASAKQGASGEQYF. The DNA of the CDR3 is TGTGCCAGCGCAAAACAGGGGGCGTCGGGCGAGCAGTACTTC.

This clonotype was seen many times. V gene TRBV29-1 combines with J gene TRBJ1-1, with D hard to call. Germline V lookup: CDR1 SQVTM, CDR2 ANQGSEA. CDR3 length: 12 residues. Trimming pared 6 bases from V and 1 base from J, leaving 9 bases between. CDR3 loop: CSVAPRNTEAFF. The CDR3 DNA reads as TGCAGCGTCGCCCCAAGGAACACTGAAGCTTTCTTT.

This clonotype was seen at least ten times. V gene TRBV7-2 combines with J gene TRBJ1-5; 9 bases agree with TRBD1. The germline gives CDR1 SGHTA, CDR2 FQGNSA. J lost 5 bases, V lost 3 bases, and 2 bases had no gene match. CDR3 length: 14 amino acids. CDR3 loop: CASSLRQGDQPQHF. The CDR3 DNA sequence: TGTGCCAGCAGCTTGAGACAGGGGGATCAGCCCCAGCATTTT.

The V and J genes are TRBV29-1 and TRBJ2-7; D assignment may be TRBD1 or TRBD2 (5 bases each). V was shortened by 0 bases and J by 3 bases, with 12 bases between the two germline ends. CDR3 size: 14 residues. Germline CDR1 is SQVTM and CDR2 is ANQGSEA. In DNA form, the CDR3 reads TGCAGCGTTGAAGACCGGGACGAGAACTACGAGCAGTACTTC. This translates into CSVEDRDENYEQYF.

The chain has TRBV7-8 and TRBJ2-2; D unclear. The CDR3 extends over 13 amino acids. Trimming cost V 6 bases and J 1 base, with 6 bases left between them. Germline CDR1 and CDR2: SGHVS and FQNEAQ. CDR3 sequence (DNA): TGTGCCAGCAGACCTCAGAACACCGGGGAGCTGTTTTTT. Its translation is CASRPQNTGELFF.

This rearrangement joins TRBV5-1 to TRBJ1-1; D unclear. V lost 0 bases and J lost 5, with 8 bases in between. The CDR3 is made up of 13 amino acids. Germline values: CDR1 SGHRS, CDR2 YFSETQ. CDR3 region: CASSLGWQTEAFF. CDR3 coding DNA: TGCGCCAGCAGCTTGGGGTGGCAAACTGAAGCTTTCTTT.

This clonotype was detected many times. The chain couples TRBV20-1 to TRBJ1-6; D is undetermined. The CDR3 has 15 residues. V lost 6 bases and J 7 bases, leaving 19 bases between the germline ends. Per the germline V gene, CDR1 is DFQATT and CDR2 is SNEGSKA (reference sequence). CDR3 amino acids: CSAKDLPINNSPLHF. The CDR3 coding sequence is TGCAGTGCCAAGGACTTGCCCATCAACAATTCACCCCTCCACTTT.

This clonotype was seen a few times. A much more abundant neighbour one base away suggests this may be a read error. V is TRBV20-1 and J is TRBJ2-7, with no clear D. This CDR3 comprises 12 residues. The germline V gene encodes CDR1 DFQATT and CDR2 SNEGSKA (reference sequence). Trimming stripped 6 bases from V and 2 bases from J, with 11 bases between. CDR3: CSAQAPPYEQYF. The CDR3, as DNA: TGCAGTGCCCAGGCGCCCCCCTACGAGCAGTACTTC.

A single count supports this clonotype. The chain combines TRBV7-2 with TRBJ2-6, with 7 bases matching TRBD2. J lost 4 bases, V lost 5 bases, and 14 bases had no gene match. This CDR3 has 18 residues. The germline CDR1 and CDR2 sequences are SGHTA and FQGNSA. The CDR3 here is CASSPRGGRGTGANVLTF. The CDR3 nucleotides are TGTGCCAGCAGCCCCCGCGGCGGGAGAGGGACCGGGGCCAACGTCCTGACTTTC.

The chain carries TRBV10-3 and TRBJ1-2, with D unclear. V was trimmed by 2 bases and J by 6 bases, leaving 16 bases between them. Germline V lookup: CDR1 ENHRY, CDR2 SYGVKD. CDR3 length: 15 amino acids. CDR3 protein: CAISEIKGVGNGYTF. CDR3 in DNA: TGTGCCATCAGTGAGATAAAGGGTGTAGGGAATGGCTACACCTTC.

There are a few counts of this clonotype. V usage is TRBV10-3 and J usage is TRBJ1-2; the D is unclear. The V and J ends lost 3 bases and 3 bases respectively, with 8 bases between them. The CDR3 consists of 13 residues. Germline V gene data show CDR1 as ENHRY and CDR2 as SYGVKD. The CDR3 reads CAISDWPDYGYTF. CDR3 nucleotide sequence: TGTGCCATCAGTGATTGGCCTGACTATGGCTACACCTTC.

This clonotype came up many times. This sequence joins TRBV5-1 and TRBJ2-2; D remains ambiguous. The germline V and J ends were trimmed by 5 bases and 1 base, with 12 bases remaining between them. CDR1 is SGHRS and CDR2 is YFSETQ in the germline V gene. The CDR3 is made up of 15 amino acids. The CDR3 loop is CASSRPPENTGELFF. The CDR3 bases are TGCGCCAGCAGTCGCCCGCCGGAGAACACCGGGGAGCTGTTTTTT.

The chain is built from TRBV6-1 and TRBJ1-5; D unresolved. CDR1 and CDR2 from the germline V gene are MNHNS and SASEGT. This CDR3 contains 16 residues. The germline V and J ends were trimmed by 5 bases and 1 base, with 15 bases remaining between them. In DNA, the CDR3 is TGTGCCAGCAGTTACTCTCCCGTGGGGAGCAATCAGCCCCAGCATTTT. As protein: CASSYSPVGSNQPQHF.

This clonotype has at least ten counts. V and J are TRBV5-4 and TRBJ2-7, with D perhaps matching TRBD1 (5 bases). V gave up 4 bases and J gave up 2 bases, with 13 bases separating them. Germline-derived CDR1 and CDR2 are SGHNT and YYREEE (reference sequence). CDR3 size: 14 residues. The CDR3 DNA reads as TGTGCCAGCAGCGCCGGAAGGGGTCCCTACGAGCAGTACTTC. As protein: CASSAGRGPYEQYF.

The genes are TRBV7-9 and TRBJ2-7; D ambiguous. Germline values: CDR1 SEHNR, CDR2 FQNEAQ (reference sequence). V was clipped by 1 base and J by 4 bases, with 5 bases between them. This CDR3 contains 12 residues. The CDR3 protein is CASSLGKYEQYF. CDR3 bases: TGTGCCAGCAGCTTAGGGAAATACGAGCAGTACTTC.

This clonotype showed up many times. The CDR3 region has the DNA TGTGCCAGCAGCTTCGGGTTGGGCACTGAAGCTTTCTTT. It yields the protein CASSFGLGTEAFF. This chain joins TRBV7-2 and TRBJ1-1; no clear D gene. Germline CDR1 is SGHTA and CDR2 is FQGNSA. This CDR3 comprises 13 residues. V lost 3 bases, J lost 4 bases, and 9 bases lay in between.

The rearrangement links TRBV2 to TRBJ2-1; 12 bases map to TRBD2. This CDR3 is built from 14 residues. Per germline, CDR1 SNHLY and CDR2 FYNNEI. J lost 10 bases, V lost 7 bases, and 8 bases had no gene match. The CDR3 spells CASIRGLAGVEQFF. The CDR3 DNA reads TGTGCCAGCATTAGGGGACTAGCGGGCGTCGAGCAGTTCTTC.

The chain uses TRBV7-8 and TRBJ2-7, with D possibly matching TRBD1 (5 bases). The CDR3 spans 16 residues. CDR1 is SGHVS, CDR2 FQNEAQ, per germline. V lost 6 bases to trimming and J lost 1 base, with 19 bases between them. CDR3 amino acids: CASSLLQGLRSYEQYF. CDR3 nucleotide sequence: TGTGCCAGCAGTTTGTTGCAGGGATTGAGGTCCTACGAGCAGTACTTC.

J is TRBJ2-7 and V is TRBV10-3, with D possibly TRBD2 on 6 matching bases. Trimming took off 4 bases at V and 4 bases at J, with 14 bases between the two ends. The CDR3 has 14 amino acids. CDR1 and CDR2 (germline): ENHRY, SYGVKD. This CDR3 is CAISGSSEGYEQYF. The CDR3 DNA is TGTGCCATCAGTGGTTCTAGCGAGGGTTACGAGCAGTACTTC.